This TCR beta chain was identified during a study of T cells after somatic rescue of genetic block. Sequencing used immunoSEQ multiplex PCR; TCRdb keeps in-frame clones, though not all of them. The table includes some 13,000 clones, roughly 72% detected once. The germline V and J ends were trimmed by 2 bases and 2 bases, with 9 bases remaining between them. Germline CDR1 is MDHEN and CDR2 is SYDVKM. The CDR3 covers 14 residues. The sequencing input was peripheral blood mononuclear cells (PBMCs). The chain carries TRBV28 and TRBJ1-2; tentative D call: TRBD1 (5 bases). This receptor was obtained from a boy aged 5 to 17. In DNA form, the CDR3 reads TGTGCCAGCAGTTTACCGGGACCGAACTATGGCTACACCTTC. It codes for CASSLPGPNYGYTF.